This TCR beta chain emerged from a study of PD-1 blockade in mismatch repair-deficient tumors. The overall study: Enrolled about 2012-2016, patients had progressing, pretreated mismatch repair-deficient cancers of about a dozen types. Notes on the study in general: Rapid post-treatment expansion, then contraction, generally preceding radiologic response, marked tumor-resident clones.

Mismatch repair deficiency was confirmed in all patients, by PCR or immunohistochemistry. Assay: immunoSEQ multiplex PCR; the TCRdb copy retains only in-frame clones and omits some. The repertoire consists of roughly 110,000 clones, with more than 60% occurring once and the leading ten covering about 5.1%. Concerning this clone: The antigen is not known.

This receptor was identified in an adult with mismatch repair-deficient cancer. This specimen was peripheral blood, taken approximately 64 weeks after starting pembrolizumab.

This CDR3 reads CASRQGESGRDEQFF. CDR3 in DNA: TGCGCCAGCCGGCAAGGGGAATCGGGGCGAGATGAGCAGTTCTTC. V is TRBV5-1 and J is TRBJ2-1, with D possibly being TRBD1 or TRBD2 (5 bases each). The CDR3 sequence is 15 residues long. Looked up from germline, CDR1 is SGHRS and CDR2 is YFSETQ. The V end was cut by 7 bases, the J end by 8 bases, with 22 bases between.